The clone carrying this TCR beta chain was counted many times. Its specificity is not known. V was pared by 2 bases and J by 2 bases, with 9 bases between. From germline, CDR1 is SGHRS and CDR2 YFSETQ. The CDR3 totals 14 residues. With a J-beta primer mix and a sample-barcoded 5' primer, a second PCR ran roughly 6 to 11 cycles. TCRdb re-called the 5' RACE reads through MiXCR, storing one row per CDR3 protein. The data show 1.8 million or so distinct CDR3 sequences, about 39% seen once. The data belong to a study of blood T cells in healthy people across ages. Study overall: About one barcoded beta molecule per two T cells was the capture yield of template switching.

General study results and limits: TCR beta diversity, measured per million T cells, fell in a roughly linear way with age. Because donor CMV status was unknown, expanded clonotype changes were possibly confounded.

The gene calls are TRBV5-1 and TRBJ2-3; a weak D match, TRBD2 (5 bases). The sequenced sample consisted of blood. The source is a human donor in good health. CDR3 sequence (DNA): TGCGCCAGCAGCTTTAGCGAATCCACAGATACGCAGTATTTT. Translating it yields CASSFSESTDTQYF.